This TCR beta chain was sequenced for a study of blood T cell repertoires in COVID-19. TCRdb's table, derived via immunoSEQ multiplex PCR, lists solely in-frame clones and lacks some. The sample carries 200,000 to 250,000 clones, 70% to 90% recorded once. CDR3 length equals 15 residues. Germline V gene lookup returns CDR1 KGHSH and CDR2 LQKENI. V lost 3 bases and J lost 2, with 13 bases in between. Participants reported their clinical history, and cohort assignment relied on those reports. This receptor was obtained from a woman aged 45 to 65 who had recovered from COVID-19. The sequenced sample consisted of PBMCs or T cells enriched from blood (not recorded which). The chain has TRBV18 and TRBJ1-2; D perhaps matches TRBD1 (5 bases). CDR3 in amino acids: CASSPLKTVNYGYTF. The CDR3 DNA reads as TGTGCCAGCTCACCCCTTAAGACAGTGAACTATGGCTACACCTTC.